The rows below give T cell receptor beta chains drawn from one sample of a study of blood T cell repertoires in COVID-19. Sequencing used immunoSEQ multiplex PCR; TCRdb keeps in-frame clones, though not all of them. The sample lists around 84,000 clones, around 86% seen once, with under 8.5% in the top ten. The sequenced sample consisted of peripheral blood. Receptors originate from a man at least 80 years old with active or convalescent COVID-19. Both conserved end residues are part of each CDR3. D genes are given only for firm matches. Expanded clones get a size class; other rows say once, few or many, or leave the size out.

abundance	v_gene	d_gene	j_gene	len	CDR3nt	CDR3aa
-	TRBV6-5	TRBD1	TRBJ1-2	13	TGTGCCAGCAGGAGAGGGACAGACTATGGCTACACCTTC	CASRRGTDYGYTF
once	TRBV28	TRBD1	TRBJ1-5	15	TGTGCCAGCAAACCAGGGGGTCGGAGCAATCAGCCCCAGCATTTT	CASKPGGRSNQPQHF
-	TRBV19	TRBD1	TRBJ1-5	13	TGTGCCAGTAGTACAGGGGGCGGTCAGCCCCAGCATTTT	CASSTGGGQPQHF
-	TRBV7-6	-	TRBJ2-6	17	TGTGCCAGCAGCTTAAAGGCGACAGGATCTGGGGCCAACGTCCTGACTTTC	CASSLKATGSGANVLTF
-	TRBV24-1	-	TRBJ1-1	14	TGTGCCACCCGGGTCGGGAGCACGAACACTGAAGCTTTCTTT	CATRVGSTNTEAFF
-	TRBV6-4	TRBD1	TRBJ1-6	16	TGTGCCAGCAGGAGTACAGGGGGACGGTATAATTCACCCCTCCACTTT	CASRSTGGRYNSPLHF
once	TRBV7-2	TRBD1	TRBJ2-4	14	TGTGCCAGCAGCCTCGGGGGACAGGGAAACATTCAGTACTTC	CASSLGGQGNIQYF
-	TRBV19	-	TRBJ2-3	14	TGTGCCAGTAGTGCCTTACTTAGCACAGATACGCAGTATTTT	CASSALLSTDTQYF
-	TRBV11-1	TRBD2	TRBJ2-1	15	TGTGCCAGCAGCTTAACGGCGGGAGGAAACAATGAGCAGTTCTTC	CASSLTAGGNNEQFF
-	TRBV18	-	TRBJ1-5	17	TGTGCCAGCTCACCAGGCCCCGACAGGATTAGCAATCAGCCCCAGCATTTT	CASSPGPDRISNQPQHF
-	TRBV27	-	TRBJ1-1	15	TGTGCCAGCAGTTTATTAACCGGGGGTCGGACTGAAGCTTTCTTT	CASSLLTGGRTEAFF
-	TRBV9	-	TRBJ1-3	14	TGTGCCAGCAGCGTCGGCCCTAGGGGAAACACCATATATTTT	CASSVGPRGNTIYF
-	TRBV7-6	-	TRBJ2-1	15	TGTGCCAGCAGCTTAGAGCACGGTCCACACAATGAGCAGTTCTTC	CASSLEHGPHNEQFF
-	TRBV19	TRBD1	TRBJ2-3	15	TGTGCCAGTAGTAGCAGGGGGACCCGCACAGATACGCAGTATTTT	CASSSRGTRTDTQYF
-	TRBV5-1	-	TRBJ1-4	15	TGCGCCAGCAGCTCCGGACAGCCAACTAATGAAAAACTGTTTTTT	CASSSGQPTNEKLFF
-	TRBV5-1	-	TRBJ1-4	14	TGCGCCAGCAGCTTGGTCTCCCCCCCGAGAGCTCTGTTTTTT	CASSLVSPPRALFF
-	TRBV28	-	TRBJ1-1	11	TGTGCCAGCACGGGGAACACTGAAGCTTTCTTT	CASTGNTEAFF